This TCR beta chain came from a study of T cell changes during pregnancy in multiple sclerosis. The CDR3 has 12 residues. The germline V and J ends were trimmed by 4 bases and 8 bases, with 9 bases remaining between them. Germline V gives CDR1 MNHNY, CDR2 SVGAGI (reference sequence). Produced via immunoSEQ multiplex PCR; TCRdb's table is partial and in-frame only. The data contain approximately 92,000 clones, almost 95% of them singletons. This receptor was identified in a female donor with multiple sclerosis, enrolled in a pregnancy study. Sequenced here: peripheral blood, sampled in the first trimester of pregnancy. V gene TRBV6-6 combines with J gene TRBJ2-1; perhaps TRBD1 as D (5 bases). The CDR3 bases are TGTGCCAGCAGTTTCAGGGTAGATGAGCAGTTCTTC. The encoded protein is CASSFRVDEQFF.